This is a list of T cell receptor beta chains from one sample in a study of cytomegalovirus exposure and HLA in healthy donors. Repertoires were generated with immunoSEQ multiplex PCR, while TCRdb's copy carries only in-frame clones and drops some. Among 100,000 to 150,000 clones listed, around 8.5% were seen once. Material: PBMCs. The source of these receptors is a man aged 35 to 55 in good health and CMV-seronegative. Each CDR3 is given with its conserved first and last residue. D genes are given only for firm matches. A row's size may be missing; if present it is once, few, many or a size class.

J	V	D	size	DNA	CDR3
TRBJ1-1	TRBV6-1	-	many	TGTGCCAGCAGTGAAGCGCGGGGAACTGAAGCTTTCTTT	CASSEARGTEAFF
TRBJ2-7	TRBV11-3	TRBD1	few	TGTGCCAGCAGCTTAACCTTGCAGGGGGCGTCCTACGAGCAGTACTTC	CASSLTLQGASYEQYF
TRBJ1-2	TRBV7-2	-	few	TGTGCCAGCAGCTTAGCGCTAGCTCCGGCGGACTATGGCTACACCTTC	CASSLALAPADYGYTF
TRBJ2-7	TRBV27	TRBD1	-	TGTGCCAGCTCAGGGGTCAGGGGGATTGAGCAGTACTTC	CASSGVRGIEQYF
TRBJ1-4	TRBV4-3	-	medium-sized	TGCGCCAGCAGCCAAAAGTGGGAGACTAATGAAAAACTGTTTTTT	CASSQKWETNEKLFF
TRBJ2-2	TRBV6-1	-	few	TGTGCCAGCAGTAGAGGACAGACAACCGGGGAGCTGTTTTTT	CASSRGQTTGELFF
TRBJ2-5	TRBV7-2	-	-	TGTGCCACAGGAGCGGGCCGCCAAGAGACCCAGTACTTC	CATGAGRQETQYF
TRBJ1-5	TRBV30	-	-	TGTGCCTGGAGTGTATTACGTAGCGATCAGCCCCAGCATTTT	CAWSVLRSDQPQHF
TRBJ1-2	TRBV28	TRBD1	-	TGTGCCAGCAGTTTATTGGGACAGGGGGCGCATGGCTACACCTTC	CASSLLGQGAHGYTF
TRBJ2-7	TRBV5-1	TRBD1	-	TGCGCCAGCAGCTCCGGGACAGGGGTTGTGTACGAGCAGTACTTC	CASSSGTGVVYEQYF
TRBJ1-5	TRBV6-6	TRBD1	-	TGTGCCAGCAGTTACGCCCGACAGGGGGATCAGCCCCAGCATTTT	CASSYARQGDQPQHF
TRBJ1-2	TRBV6-5	-	few	TGTGCCAGCAGCATATCGGGTGATAACTATGGCTACACCTTC	CASSISGDNYGYTF
TRBJ2-1	TRBV27	TRBD1	few	TGTGCCAGCACTCAACAGACAGGGGCTACCTACAATGAGCAGTTCTTC	CASTQQTGATYNEQFF
TRBJ2-3	TRBV2	-	few	TGTGCCAGCAGTGCGGTAGCTAACACAGATACGCAGTATTTT	CASSAVANTDTQYF
TRBJ2-3	TRBV7-9	-	few	TGTGCCAGCAGCTTAGGGGCAGGGGAAGATACGCAGTATTTT	CASSLGAGEDTQYF
TRBJ1-1	TRBV14	-	-	TGTGCCAGCAGCCAATGGCGGGGAGACACTGAAGCTTTCTTT	CASSQWRGDTEAFF
TRBJ1-1	TRBV11-2	TRBD1	-	TGTGCCAGCAGCCTGGGACAGGCGCTGGGGGCTTTCTTT	CASSLGQALGAFF
TRBJ2-1	TRBV28	-	-	TGTGCCAGCAGCTACTTCCGGAGCTCCTACAATGAGCAGTTCTTC	CASSYFRSSYNEQFF
TRBJ1-1	TRBV4-1	-	few	TGCGCCAGCAGCCAGAATACAGGGTTTGCTGAAGCTTTCTTT	CASSQNTGFAEAFF
TRBJ1-3	TRBV7-9	-	few	TGTGCCAGCAGCTATGACAGTAGTGGAAACACCATATATTTT	CASSYDSSGNTIYF
TRBJ1-2	TRBV6-5	-	-	TGTGCCAGCATGTGGGGCCCGAACTATGGCTACACCTTC	CASMWGPNYGYTF
TRBJ2-2	TRBV11-2	-	few	TGTGCCAGCAGCTTTGACAGAGGGAACACCGGGGAGCTGTTTTTT	CASSFDRGNTGELFF
TRBJ2-7	TRBV15	TRBD1	few	TGTGCCACCAGCAGAGATCGGACAGGCCTCAGGGGTGAGCAGTACTTC	CATSRDRTGLRGEQYF
TRBJ2-3	TRBV18	-	-	TGTGCCAGCTCGATTTGGAGTACTAGCACAGATACGCAGTATTTT	CASSIWSTSTDTQYF
TRBJ1-4	TRBV25-1	TRBD1	few	TGTGCCAGCAGTGAACAGGGGGTTAATGAAAAACTGTTTTTT	CASSEQGVNEKLFF
TRBJ1-1	TRBV7-9	-	-	TGTGCCAGCAGGCTAAGATACGCCCACGGGGATGGGAAGAACACTGAAGCTTTCTTT	CASRLRYAHGDGKNTEAFF
TRBJ2-7	TRBV7-9	TRBD2	-	TGTGCCAGCAGCTCACCGCGGGGGTCCATCTCCTACGAGCAGTACTTC	CASSSPRGSISYEQYF
TRBJ1-1	TRBV5-6	TRBD1	few	TGTGCCAGCAGCGATGAGAAGGGGGCGAGGTTGGAAGCTTTCTTT	CASSDEKGARLEAFF
TRBJ1-1	TRBV11-2	-	few	TGTGCCAGCAGCTTCGACAGAAACACTGAAGCTTTCTTT	CASSFDRNTEAFF
TRBJ2-1	TRBV6-5	-	few	TGTGCCAGCAGCCTAGGACTCAGAAATTACAATGAGCAGTTCTTC	CASSLGLRNYNEQFF
TRBJ2-7	TRBV7-9	TRBD2	-	TGTGCCAGCACCGGAGGGGGACTAGCGCATTACGAGCAGTACTTC	CASTGGGLAHYEQYF
TRBJ2-3	TRBV30	TRBD2	few	TGTGCCTGGAGTCTCTTTAGCGGGGTCAGTAGAGATACGCAGTATTTT	CAWSLFSGVSRDTQYF
TRBJ2-3	TRBV10-2	TRBD2	once	TGCGCCAGCAGTGCCCGACTAGCGGGGCTCACAGATACGCAGTATTTT	CASSARLAGLTDTQYF
TRBJ2-4	TRBV9	-	few	TGTGCCAGCAGCGTAGGGCTCACCAAAAACATTCAGTACTTC	CASSVGLTKNIQYF
TRBJ1-1	TRBV19	-	-	TGTGCCAGTAGTTCCAGGGCCATGAACACTGAAGCTTTCTTT	CASSSRAMNTEAFF
TRBJ2-7	TRBV5-1	TRBD2	few	TGCGCCAGCAGCTTGGGGACTAGCGGGGGGATTCTCTCCTACGAGCAGTACTTC	CASSLGTSGGILSYEQYF
TRBJ2-5	TRBV30	-	-	TGTGCCTGGACCCAGACAGGAGTGCTGCAGTACTTC	CAWTQTGVLQYF
TRBJ2-7	TRBV14	TRBD1	-	TGTGCCAGCAGCGAGGGACAGGGGGCTTACGAGCAGTACTTC	CASSEGQGAYEQYF
TRBJ1-1	TRBV19	-	-	TGTGCCAGTAAAAGTGGAGGGAACACTGAAGCTTTCTTT	CASKSGGNTEAFF
TRBJ1-3	TRBV29-1	TRBD1	-	TGCAGCGTGGAGGACAGGGCCCCCTCTCAGAATGGAAACACCATATATTTT	CSVEDRAPSQNGNTIYF
TRBJ2-7	TRBV18	TRBD1	-	TGTGCCAGCTCAAGCCGGGACAGAAGCTCCTACGAGCAGTACTTC	CASSSRDRSSYEQYF
TRBJ1-1	TRBV13	TRBD1	-	TGTGCCAGCAGCTTAGTCCCAGGGGGCGCCACTGAAGCTTTCTTT	CASSLVPGGATEAFF